These T cell receptor beta chains were read from a single sample in a study of shared clonotypes between healthy human individuals. Clones were read by immunoSEQ multiplex PCR, and TCRdb kept only the in-frame ones, dropping some. The data show about 2.1 million clones, roughly 93% seen once. Sequencing was carried out using naive CD8+ T cells from PBMCs. Receptors originate from a young man in good health. Some clones in this sample may be carry-over from other donors' samples. The CDR3 runs from the conserved cysteine through the conserved F or W. D genes are given only for firm matches. Size is stated for part of the rows, as once, few or many counts, or as a class when the clone is expanded.

V gene	D gene	clone size	J gene	CDR3 protein	CDR3 DNA
TRBV13	-	once	TRBJ2-7	CASSLAAGALGYEQYF	TGTGCCAGCAGCTTAGCCGCCGGGGCCCTGGGGTACGAGCAGTACTTC
TRBV18	-	-	TRBJ1-1	CASSPGDPEAFF	TGTGCCAGCTCACCGGGCGATCCTGAAGCTTTCTTT
TRBV7-9	TRBD2	-	TRBJ2-3	CASSLPSGVLTDTQYF	TGTGCCAGCAGCTTACCTAGCGGGGTTTTAACAGATACGCAGTATTTT
TRBV4-1	-	once	TRBJ2-1	CASSPPSILEQFF	TGCGCCAGCAGCCCCCCATCGATACTCGAGCAGTTCTTC
TRBV19	TRBD1	-	TRBJ1-1	CASSTWTGGTEAFF	TGTGCCAGTAGTACTTGGACAGGGGGCACTGAAGCTTTCTTT
TRBV5-6	-	-	TRBJ1-5	CASSLGARVNQPQHF	TGTGCCAGCAGCTTGGGGGCCAGGGTCAATCAGCCCCAGCATTTT
TRBV30	TRBD1	-	TRBJ2-7	CAWRDRDRMSYEQYF	TGTGCCTGGAGGGACCGGGACAGGATGTCCTACGAGCAGTACTTC
TRBV4-1	TRBD1	-	TRBJ1-2	CASSPDRAGYGYTF	TGCGCCAGCAGCCCGGACAGGGCTGGCTATGGCTACACCTTC
TRBV28	-	-	TRBJ1-6	CASSLTPPRGDSPLHF	TGTGCCAGCAGTTTAACCCCTCCCAGGGGTGATTCACCCCTCCACTTT
TRBV4-2	-	few	TRBJ1-1	CASSQEKGTNTEAFF	TGTGCCAGCAGCCAAGAAAAGGGGACTAACACTGAAGCTTTCTTT
TRBV29-1	TRBD2	-	TRBJ2-1	CSVDGLAGAPSYNEQFF	TGCAGCGTTGATGGCCTAGCGGGAGCCCCCTCCTACAATGAGCAGTTCTTC
TRBV15	-	-	TRBJ2-4	CATSRETANIQYF	TGTGCCACCAGCAGAGAGACGGCAAACATTCAGTACTTC
TRBV7-2	-	-	TRBJ2-3	CASSSDQSSTDTQYF	TGTGCCAGCAGCTCAGATCAGTCTAGCACAGATACGCAGTATTTT
TRBV9	TRBD2	-	TRBJ2-7	CASSETSGDTYEQYF	TGTGCCAGCAGCGAGACTAGCGGGGATACCTACGAGCAGTACTTC
TRBV7-9	-	-	TRBJ1-1	CASSLALQPMNTEAFF	TGTGCCAGCAGCTTAGCGCTACAGCCTATGAACACTGAAGCTTTCTTT
TRBV5-1	TRBD1	-	TRBJ2-7	CASSWTGFMEQYF	TGCGCCAGCAGCTGGACAGGGTTCATGGAGCAGTACTTC
TRBV9	-	-	TRBJ1-2	CASSVAKDRYGYTF	TGTGCCAGCAGCGTAGCTAAGGACAGATATGGCTACACCTTC
TRBV28	-	once	TRBJ1-2	CASSPAREFNYGYTF	TGTGCCAGCAGCCCCGCCCGGGAATTTAACTATGGCTACACCTTC
TRBV9	-	-	TRBJ2-5	CASSVRGTPWPQETQYF	TGTGCCAGCAGCGTAAGAGGGACTCCCTGGCCTCAAGAGACCCAGTACTTC
TRBV6-5	TRBD2	-	TRBJ2-7	CASSSLAGKYYEQYF	TGTGCCAGCAGTTCCCTAGCGGGCAAGTACTACGAGCAGTACTTC
TRBV29-1	-	-	TRBJ2-1	CSVGLGYNEQFF	TGCAGCGTTGGGCTGGGATACAATGAGCAGTTCTTC
TRBV29-1	-	-	TRBJ2-3	CSAYTDTQYF	TGCAGCGCCTACACAGATACGCAGTATTTT
TRBV6-1	TRBD2	once	TRBJ2-1	CASSEGGGPQFF	TGTGCCAGCAGTGAAGGGGGAGGGCCACAGTTCTTC
TRBV7-9	-	few	TRBJ1-1	CAIGGFTLQGYTEAFF	TGTGCCATCGGAGGCTTCACGTTACAGGGATACACTGAAGCTTTCTTT
TRBV12-5	TRBD2	-	TRBJ2-1	CASGLYLAGGLNEQFF	TGTGCTAGTGGTTTGTACCTAGCGGGAGGGCTCAATGAGCAGTTCTTC
TRBV18	TRBD2	-	TRBJ2-3	CASSPPARDGYALAGNQGDTQYF	TGTGCCAGCTCACCACCGGCGCGGGACGGCTATGCCCTAGCGGGAAATCAGGGCGATACGCAGTATTTT
TRBV30	TRBD2	-	TRBJ2-1	CAWALGLAGRDEQFF	TGTGCCTGGGCCCTGGGACTAGCGGGAAGGGATGAGCAGTTCTTC
TRBV5-6	-	-	TRBJ2-7	CASSLDSPSYEQYF	TGTGCCAGCAGCTTGGACTCCCCCTCCTACGAGCAGTACTTC
TRBV7-8	TRBD1	-	TRBJ2-1	CASSPPFSGGNEQFF	TGTGCCAGCAGCCCCCCCTTTTCAGGGGGTAATGAGCAGTTCTTC
TRBV2	-	-	TRBJ2-7	CASSGDLSYEQYF	TGTGCCAGCAGTGGGGACCTCTCCTACGAGCAGTACTTC
TRBV28	-	-	TRBJ2-6	CASNSIGANVLTF	TGTGCCAGCAACTCCATTGGGGCCAACGTCCTGACTTTC
TRBV4-2	-	once	TRBJ2-7	CASSQGDHSYEQYF	TGTGCCAGCAGCCAGGGGGACCACTCCTACGAGCAGTACTTC
TRBV5-1	TRBD1	-	TRBJ2-7	CASSAGTGPYEQYF	TGCGCCAGCAGCGCCGGGACAGGACCCTACGAGCAGTACTTC
TRBV14	TRBD1	-	TRBJ1-2	CASSPRDRGPHYGYTF	TGTGCCAGCAGCCCAAGGGACAGGGGACCTCACTATGGCTACACCTTC
TRBV15	TRBD2	-	TRBJ2-3	CATSRGISGSTDTQYF	TGTGCCACCAGCAGAGGAATTAGCGGGAGCACAGATACGCAGTATTTT
TRBV6-1	-	once	TRBJ2-7	CAVVGRANEQYF	TGTGCCGTCGTTGGGAGAGCGAACGAGCAGTACTTC
TRBV29-1	-	-	TRBJ2-5	CSVRGETQYF	TGCAGCGTCCGGGGAGAGACCCAGTACTTC
TRBV5-8	-	-	TRBJ2-7	CASSVPTDSPYEQYF	TGTGCCAGCAGCGTCCCAACGGATAGCCCCTACGAGCAGTACTTC
TRBV7-6	TRBD1	-	TRBJ2-7	CASSLTTGGSTYEQYF	TGTGCCAGCAGCTTAACAACAGGGGGCTCTACCTACGAGCAGTACTTC
TRBV5-4	-	-	TRBJ2-5	CASSLVSWGAETQYF	TGTGCCAGCAGCTTGGTTAGCTGGGGGGCAGAGACCCAGTACTTC
TRBV4-1	-	-	TRBJ1-3	CASSQEEYSGNTIYF	TGCGCCAGCAGCCAAGAGGAATACTCTGGAAACACCATATATTTT
TRBV7-6	-	-	TRBJ2-5	CASSFRQSQETQYF	TGTGCCAGCAGCTTCAGACAGTCTCAAGAGACCCAGTACTTC
TRBV5-1	TRBD2	-	TRBJ2-2	CASSLSREKTGELFF	TGCGCCAGCAGCTTGTCGCGGGAGAAAACCGGGGAGCTGTTTTTT
TRBV25-1	-	-	TRBJ1-3	CASSEWGDGTIYF	TGTGCCAGCAGTGAATGGGGGGACGGCACCATATATTTT
TRBV7-8	TRBD1	-	TRBJ2-1	CASSPGQGADNEQFF	TGTGCCAGCAGCCCGGGACAGGGGGCCGACAATGAGCAGTTCTTC
TRBV28	-	once	TRBJ2-7	CASSFEVREQYF	TGTGCCAGCAGTTTTGAGGTCCGCGAGCAGTACTTC
TRBV30	-	-	TRBJ2-7	CAWSDLRRTALEQYF	TGTGCCTGGAGTGATCTTCGACGGACGGCCCTGGAGCAGTACTTC
TRBV15	-	-	TRBJ2-7	CATSRPTGDQGALEQYF	TGTGCCACCAGCAGACCTACCGGGGACCAGGGCGCCCTGGAGCAGTACTTC
TRBV10-1	TRBD2	-	TRBJ2-7	CASSGSGGEEEQYF	TGCGCCAGCAGTGGGTCGGGAGGAGAGGAAGAGCAGTACTTC
TRBV19	TRBD2	-	TRBJ2-3	CASRRRASGNTDTQYF	TGTGCCAGTAGAAGGAGGGCTAGCGGTAACACAGATACGCAGTATTTT